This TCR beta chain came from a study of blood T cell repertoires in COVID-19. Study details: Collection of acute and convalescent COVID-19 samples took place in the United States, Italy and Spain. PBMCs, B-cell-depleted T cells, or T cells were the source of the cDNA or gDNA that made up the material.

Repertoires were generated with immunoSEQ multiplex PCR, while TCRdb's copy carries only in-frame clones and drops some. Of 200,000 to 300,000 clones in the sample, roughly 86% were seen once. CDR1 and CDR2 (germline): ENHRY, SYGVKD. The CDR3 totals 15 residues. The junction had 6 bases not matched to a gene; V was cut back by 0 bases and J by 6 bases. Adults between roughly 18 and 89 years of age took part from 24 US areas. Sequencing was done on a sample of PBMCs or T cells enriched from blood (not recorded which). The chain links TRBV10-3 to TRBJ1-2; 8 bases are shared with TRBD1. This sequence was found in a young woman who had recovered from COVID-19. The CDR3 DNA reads TGTGCCATCAGTGAGTCGGGACAGGCAGCGAATGGCTACACCTTC. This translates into CAISESGQAANGYTF.